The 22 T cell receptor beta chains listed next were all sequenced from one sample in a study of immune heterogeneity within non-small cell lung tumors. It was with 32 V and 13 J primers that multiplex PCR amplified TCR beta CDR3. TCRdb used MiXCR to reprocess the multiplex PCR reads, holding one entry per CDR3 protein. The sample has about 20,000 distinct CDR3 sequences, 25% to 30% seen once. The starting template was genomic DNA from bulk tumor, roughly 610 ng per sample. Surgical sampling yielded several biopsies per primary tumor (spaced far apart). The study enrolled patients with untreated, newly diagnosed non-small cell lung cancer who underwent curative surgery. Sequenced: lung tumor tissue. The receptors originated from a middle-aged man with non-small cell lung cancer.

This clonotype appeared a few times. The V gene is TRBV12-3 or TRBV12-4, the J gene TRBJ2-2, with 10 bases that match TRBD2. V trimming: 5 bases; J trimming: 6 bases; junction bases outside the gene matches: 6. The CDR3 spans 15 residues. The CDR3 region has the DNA TGTGCCAGCAGTATTCTAGCGGGAGTAGCCGGGGAGCTGTTTTTT. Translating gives CASSILAGVAGELFF.

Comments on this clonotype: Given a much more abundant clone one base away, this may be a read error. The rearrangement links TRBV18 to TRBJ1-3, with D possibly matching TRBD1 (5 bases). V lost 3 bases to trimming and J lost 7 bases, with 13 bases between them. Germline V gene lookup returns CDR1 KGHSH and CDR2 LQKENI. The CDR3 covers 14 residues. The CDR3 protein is CASSPGRGRNTIYF. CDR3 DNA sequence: TGTGCCAGCTCACCCGGGCGGGGGAGGAACACCATATATTTT. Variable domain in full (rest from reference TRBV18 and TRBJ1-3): NAGVMQNPRHLVRRRGQEARLRCSPMKGHSHVYWYRQLPEEGLKFMVYLQKENIIDESGMPKERFSAEFPKEGPSILRIQQVVRGDSAAYFCASSPGRGRNTIYFGEGSWLTVV.

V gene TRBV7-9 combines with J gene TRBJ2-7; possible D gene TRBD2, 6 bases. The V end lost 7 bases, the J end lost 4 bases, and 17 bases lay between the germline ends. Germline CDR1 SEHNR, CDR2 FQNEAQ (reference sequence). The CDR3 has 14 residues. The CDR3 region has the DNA TGTGCCAGCATCTCTGTTAGCGGAGTTTACGAGCAGTACTTC. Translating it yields CASISVSGVYEQYF.

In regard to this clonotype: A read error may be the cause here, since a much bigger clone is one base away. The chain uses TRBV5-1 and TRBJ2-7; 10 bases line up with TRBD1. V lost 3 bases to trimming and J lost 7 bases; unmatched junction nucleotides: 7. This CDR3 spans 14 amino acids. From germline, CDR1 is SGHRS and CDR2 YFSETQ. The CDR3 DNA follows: TGCGCCAGCAGCTGGGGGGACAGGGGCCAGGAGCAGTACTTC. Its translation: CASSWGDRGQEQYF.

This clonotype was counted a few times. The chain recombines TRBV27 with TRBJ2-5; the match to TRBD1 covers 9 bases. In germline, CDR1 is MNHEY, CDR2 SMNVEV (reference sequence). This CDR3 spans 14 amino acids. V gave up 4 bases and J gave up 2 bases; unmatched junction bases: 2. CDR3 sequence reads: CASSYRGRQETQYF. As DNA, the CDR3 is TGTGCCAGCAGTTACAGGGGGCGACAAGAGACCCAGTACTTC.

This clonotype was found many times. The CDR3 loop is CASSVAGTRLMGEKLFF. DNA for the CDR3: TGTGCCAGCAGCGTAGCCGGAACGAGGTTGATGGGCGAAAAACTGTTTTTT. The chain carries TRBV9 and TRBJ1-4; D not certain. The CDR3 spans 17 residues. The germline V gene has CDR1 SGDLS and CDR2 YYNGEE. The ends were cut back, 0 bases at V and 8 bases at J, with 20 bases in the middle. Full variable domain (outside the CDR3, taken from reference TRBV9 and TRBJ1-4): DSGVTQTPKHLITATGQRVTLRCSPRSGDLSVYWYQQSLDQGLQFLIQYYNGEERAKGNILERFSAQQFPDLHSELNLSSLELGDSALYFCASSVAGTRLMGEKLFFGSGTQLSVL.

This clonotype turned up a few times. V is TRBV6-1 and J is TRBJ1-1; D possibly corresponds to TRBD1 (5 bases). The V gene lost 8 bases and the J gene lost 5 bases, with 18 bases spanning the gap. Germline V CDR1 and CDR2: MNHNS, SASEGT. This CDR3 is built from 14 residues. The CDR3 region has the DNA TGTGCCAGCTGGAGGTTAGGGGAGGTGACTGAAGCTTTCTTT. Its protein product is CASWRLGEVTEAFF.

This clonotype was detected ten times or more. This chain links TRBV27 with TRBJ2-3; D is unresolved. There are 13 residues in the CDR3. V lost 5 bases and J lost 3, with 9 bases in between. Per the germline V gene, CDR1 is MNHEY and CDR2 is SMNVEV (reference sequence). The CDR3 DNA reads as TGTGCCAGCAGTCTAGGACGGACAGATACGCAGTATTTT. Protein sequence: CASSLGRTDTQYF.

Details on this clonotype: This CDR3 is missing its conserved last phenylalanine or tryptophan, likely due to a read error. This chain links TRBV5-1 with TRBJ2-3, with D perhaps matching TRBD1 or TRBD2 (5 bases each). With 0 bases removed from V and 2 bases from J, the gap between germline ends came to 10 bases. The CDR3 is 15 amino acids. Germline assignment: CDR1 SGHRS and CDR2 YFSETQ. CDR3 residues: CASSLGWGYTDTQYS. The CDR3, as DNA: TGCGCCAGCAGCTTGGGTTGGGGGTACACAGATACGCAGTATTCT.

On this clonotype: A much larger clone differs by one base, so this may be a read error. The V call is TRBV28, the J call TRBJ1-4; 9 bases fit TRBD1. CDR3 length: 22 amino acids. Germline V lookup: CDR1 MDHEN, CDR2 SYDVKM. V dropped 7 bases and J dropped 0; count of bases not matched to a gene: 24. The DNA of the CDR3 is TGTGCCAGCAATAGACCAATGGGGATGACAGGGGGAAGCCCTGCAACTAATGAAAAACTGTTTTTT. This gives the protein CASNRPMGMTGGSPATNEKLFF.

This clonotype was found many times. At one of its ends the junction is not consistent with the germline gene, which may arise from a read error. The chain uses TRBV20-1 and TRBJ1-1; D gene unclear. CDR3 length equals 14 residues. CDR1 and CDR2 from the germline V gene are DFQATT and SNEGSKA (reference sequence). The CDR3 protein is CSARVPAWAVPFLF. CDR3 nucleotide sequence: TGCAGTGCTAGAGTTCCTGCTTGGGCAGTCCCGTTTCTATTT.

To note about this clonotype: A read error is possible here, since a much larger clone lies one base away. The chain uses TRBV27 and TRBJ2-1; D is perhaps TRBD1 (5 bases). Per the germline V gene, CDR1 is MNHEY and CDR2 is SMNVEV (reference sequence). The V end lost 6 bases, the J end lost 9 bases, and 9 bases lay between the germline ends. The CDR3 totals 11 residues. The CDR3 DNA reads TGTGCCAGCAGGCAAGGGGCTGAGCAGTTCTTC. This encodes CASRQGAEQFF.

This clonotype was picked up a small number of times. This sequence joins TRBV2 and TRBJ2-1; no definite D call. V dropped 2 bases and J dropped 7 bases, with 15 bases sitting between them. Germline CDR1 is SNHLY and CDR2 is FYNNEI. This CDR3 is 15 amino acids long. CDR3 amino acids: CASSENRNVGNEQFF. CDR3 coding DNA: TGTGCCAGCAGTGAAAACCGTAATGTCGGGAATGAGCAGTTCTTC.

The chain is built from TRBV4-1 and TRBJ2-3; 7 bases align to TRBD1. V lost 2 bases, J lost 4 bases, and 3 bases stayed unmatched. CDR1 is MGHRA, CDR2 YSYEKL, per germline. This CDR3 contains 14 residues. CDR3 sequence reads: CASSQRTGADTQYF. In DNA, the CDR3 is TGCGCCAGCAGCCAACGTACAGGGGCAGATACGCAGTATTTT.

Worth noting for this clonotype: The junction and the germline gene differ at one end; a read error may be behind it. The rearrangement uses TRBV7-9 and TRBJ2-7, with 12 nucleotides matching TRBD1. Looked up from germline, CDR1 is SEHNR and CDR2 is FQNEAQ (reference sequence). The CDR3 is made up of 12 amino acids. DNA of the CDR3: TGTGCCAGCAGCTTCGGGACAGGGGGCGTACACTTC. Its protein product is CASSFGTGGVHF.

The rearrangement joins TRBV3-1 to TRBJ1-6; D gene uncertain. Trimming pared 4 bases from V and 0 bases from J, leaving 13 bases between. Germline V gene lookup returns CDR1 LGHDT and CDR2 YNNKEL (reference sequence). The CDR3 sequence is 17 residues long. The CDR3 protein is CASSRGCRISYNSPLHF. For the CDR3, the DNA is TGTGCCAGCAGCCGAGGGTGCAGGATCTCCTATAATTCACCCCTCCACTTT.

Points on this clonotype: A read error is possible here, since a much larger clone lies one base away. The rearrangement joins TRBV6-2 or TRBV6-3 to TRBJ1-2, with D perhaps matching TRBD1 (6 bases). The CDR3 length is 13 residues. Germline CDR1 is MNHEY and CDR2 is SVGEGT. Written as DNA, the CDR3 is TGTGCCAGCAGGAAGGACAGTATCTATGGCAACACCTTC. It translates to CASRKDSIYGNTF.

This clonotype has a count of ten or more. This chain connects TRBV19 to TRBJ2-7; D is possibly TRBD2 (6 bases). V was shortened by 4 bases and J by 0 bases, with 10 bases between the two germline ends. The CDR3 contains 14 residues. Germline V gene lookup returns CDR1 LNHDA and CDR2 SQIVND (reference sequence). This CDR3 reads CASSTGTVSYEQYF. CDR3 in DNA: TGTGCCAGTAGTACCGGGACTGTCTCCTACGAGCAGTACTTC.

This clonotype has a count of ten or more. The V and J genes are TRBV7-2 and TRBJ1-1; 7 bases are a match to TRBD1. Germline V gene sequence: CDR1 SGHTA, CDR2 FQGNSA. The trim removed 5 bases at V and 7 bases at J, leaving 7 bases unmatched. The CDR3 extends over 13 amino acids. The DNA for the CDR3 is TGTGCCAGCAGCCCAGGGACAGCTGTTGAAGCTTTCTTT. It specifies CASSPGTAVEAFF.

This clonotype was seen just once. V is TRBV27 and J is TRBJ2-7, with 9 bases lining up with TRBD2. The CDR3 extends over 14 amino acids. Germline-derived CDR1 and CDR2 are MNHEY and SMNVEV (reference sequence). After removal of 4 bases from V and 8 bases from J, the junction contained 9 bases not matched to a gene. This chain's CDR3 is CASSCPEREEKQYF. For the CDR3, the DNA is TGTGCCAGCAGTTGCCCCGAGCGGGAGGAAAAGCAGTACTTC.

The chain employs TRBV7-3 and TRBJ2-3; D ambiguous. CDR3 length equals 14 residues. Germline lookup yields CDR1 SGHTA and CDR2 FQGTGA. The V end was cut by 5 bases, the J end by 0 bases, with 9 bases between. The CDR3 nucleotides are TGTGCCAGCAGCCAGAGTAGAAGCACAGATACGCAGTATTTT. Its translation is CASSQSRSTDTQYF.

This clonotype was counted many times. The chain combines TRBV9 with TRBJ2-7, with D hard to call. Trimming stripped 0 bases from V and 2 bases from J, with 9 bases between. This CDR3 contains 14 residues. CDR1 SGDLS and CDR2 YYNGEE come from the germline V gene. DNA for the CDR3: TGTGCCAGCAGCGTAGCGGATAGTCCCTACGAGCAGTACTTC. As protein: CASSVADSPYEQYF.